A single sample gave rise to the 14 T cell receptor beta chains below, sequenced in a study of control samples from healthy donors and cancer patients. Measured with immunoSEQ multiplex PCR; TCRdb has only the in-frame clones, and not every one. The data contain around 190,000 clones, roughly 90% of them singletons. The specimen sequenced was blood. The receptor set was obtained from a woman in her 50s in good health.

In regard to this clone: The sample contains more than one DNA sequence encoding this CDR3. In DNA form, the CDR3 reads TGTGCCAGCAGCTTAGAAGGAGGAGTGAACACTGAAGCTTTCTTT. Protein product: CASSLEGGVNTEAFF. The J gene is TRBJ1-1, the V gene TRBV7-9; D call uncertain. The CDR3 has 15 residues. The V gene's germline CDR1 is SEHNR and CDR2 FQNEAQ (reference sequence). V was cut by 1 base and J by 0 bases, with 9 bases left in between.

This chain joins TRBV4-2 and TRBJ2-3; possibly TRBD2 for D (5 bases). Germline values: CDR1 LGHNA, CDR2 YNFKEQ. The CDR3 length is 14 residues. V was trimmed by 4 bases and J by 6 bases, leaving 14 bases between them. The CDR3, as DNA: TGTGCCAGCAGCCTTAATGTAAGAGGGGATACGCAGTATTTT. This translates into CASSLNVRGDTQYF.

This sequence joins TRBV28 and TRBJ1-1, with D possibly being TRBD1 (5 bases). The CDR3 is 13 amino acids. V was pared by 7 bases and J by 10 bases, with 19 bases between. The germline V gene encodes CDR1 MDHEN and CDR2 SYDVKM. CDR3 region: CASNPEPGLRAFF. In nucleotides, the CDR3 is TGTGCCAGCAACCCCGAACCGGGACTACGAGCTTTCTTT.

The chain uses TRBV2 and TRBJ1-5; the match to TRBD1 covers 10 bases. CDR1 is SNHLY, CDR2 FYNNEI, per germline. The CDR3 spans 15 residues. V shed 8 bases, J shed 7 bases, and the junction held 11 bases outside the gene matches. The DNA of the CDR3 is TGTGCCAGCTCGAGAGCGGGACAGGGGTGGCAGCCCCAGCATTTT. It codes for CASSRAGQGWQPQHF.

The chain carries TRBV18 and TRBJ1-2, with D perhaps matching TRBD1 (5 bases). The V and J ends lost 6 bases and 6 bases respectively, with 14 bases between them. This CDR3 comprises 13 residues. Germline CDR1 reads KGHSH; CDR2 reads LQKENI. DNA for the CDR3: TGTGCCAGCTCGTCCCAGGGAACGGATGGCTACACCTTC. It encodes CASSSQGTDGYTF.

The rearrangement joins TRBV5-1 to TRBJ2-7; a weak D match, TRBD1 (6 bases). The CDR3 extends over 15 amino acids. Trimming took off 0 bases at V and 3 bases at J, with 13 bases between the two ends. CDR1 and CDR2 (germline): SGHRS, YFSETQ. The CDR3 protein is CASSLDGTPLYEQYF. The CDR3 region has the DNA TGCGCCAGCAGCTTGGATGGGACACCACTCTACGAGCAGTACTTC.

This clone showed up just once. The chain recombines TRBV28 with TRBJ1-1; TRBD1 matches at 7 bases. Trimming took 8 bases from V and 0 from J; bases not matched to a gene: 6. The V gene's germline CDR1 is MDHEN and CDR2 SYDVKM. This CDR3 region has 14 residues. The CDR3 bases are TGTGCCAGCGTGACAGGGTCTATGAACACTGAAGCTTTCTTT. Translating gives CASVTGSMNTEAFF.

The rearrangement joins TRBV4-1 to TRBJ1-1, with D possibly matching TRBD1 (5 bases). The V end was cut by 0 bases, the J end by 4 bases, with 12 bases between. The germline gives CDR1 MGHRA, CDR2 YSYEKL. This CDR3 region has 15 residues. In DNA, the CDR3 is TGCGCCAGCAGCCAAGATTGGCTGGGGCCCACTGAAGCTTTCTTT. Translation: CASSQDWLGPTEAFF.

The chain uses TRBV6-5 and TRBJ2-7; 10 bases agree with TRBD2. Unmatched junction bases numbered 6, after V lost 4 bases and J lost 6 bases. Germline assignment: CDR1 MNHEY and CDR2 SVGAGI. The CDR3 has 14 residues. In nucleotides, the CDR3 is TGTGCCAGCAGTTTTAGCGGGAGGCTAGGCGAGCAGTACTTC. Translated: CASSFSGRLGEQYF.

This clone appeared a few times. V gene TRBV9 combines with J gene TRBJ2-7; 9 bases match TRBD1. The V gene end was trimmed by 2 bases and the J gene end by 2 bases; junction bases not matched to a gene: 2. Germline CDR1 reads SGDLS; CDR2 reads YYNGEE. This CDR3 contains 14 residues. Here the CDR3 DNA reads TGTGCCAGCAGCGTGGGACAGGGTCCCTACGAGCAGTACTTC. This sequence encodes CASSVGQGPYEQYF.

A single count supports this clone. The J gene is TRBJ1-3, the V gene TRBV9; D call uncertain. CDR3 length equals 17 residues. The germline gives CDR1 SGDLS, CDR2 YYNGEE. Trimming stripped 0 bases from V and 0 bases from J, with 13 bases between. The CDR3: CASSVGSSLTSGNTIYF. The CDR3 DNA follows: TGTGCCAGCAGCGTAGGATCCAGCCTAACCTCTGGAAACACCATATATTTT.

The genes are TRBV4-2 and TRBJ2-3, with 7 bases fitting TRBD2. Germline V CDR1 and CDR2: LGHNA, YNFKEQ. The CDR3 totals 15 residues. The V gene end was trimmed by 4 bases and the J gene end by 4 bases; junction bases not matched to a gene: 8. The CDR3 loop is CASSPAGVGADTQYF. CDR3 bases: TGTGCCAGCAGCCCGGCGGGAGTGGGTGCAGATACGCAGTATTTT.

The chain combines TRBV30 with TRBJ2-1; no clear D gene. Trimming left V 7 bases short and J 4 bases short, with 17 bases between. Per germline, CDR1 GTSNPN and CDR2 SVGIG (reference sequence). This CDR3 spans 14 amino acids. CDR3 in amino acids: CALNDVQSYNEQFF. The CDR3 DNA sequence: TGTGCCTTAAACGATGTCCAGAGTTACAATGAGCAGTTCTTC.

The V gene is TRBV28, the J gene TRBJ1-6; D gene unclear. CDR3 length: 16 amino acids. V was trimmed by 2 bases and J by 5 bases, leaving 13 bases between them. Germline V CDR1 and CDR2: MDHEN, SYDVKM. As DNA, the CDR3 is TGTGCCAGCAGTTTACGATTACGAACAGATAATTCACCCCTCCACTTT. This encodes CASSLRLRTDNSPLHF.